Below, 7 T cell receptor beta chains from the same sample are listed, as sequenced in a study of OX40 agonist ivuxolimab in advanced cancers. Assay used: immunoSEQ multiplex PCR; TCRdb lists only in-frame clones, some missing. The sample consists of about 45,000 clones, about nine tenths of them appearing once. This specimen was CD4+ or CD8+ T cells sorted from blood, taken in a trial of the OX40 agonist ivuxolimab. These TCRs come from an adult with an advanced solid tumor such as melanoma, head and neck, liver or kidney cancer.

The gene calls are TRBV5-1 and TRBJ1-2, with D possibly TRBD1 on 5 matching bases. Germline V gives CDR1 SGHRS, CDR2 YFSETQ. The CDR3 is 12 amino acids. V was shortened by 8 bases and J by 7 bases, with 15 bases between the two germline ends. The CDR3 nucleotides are TGCGCCAGTTCCTCCGGGAGGGGTGGCTACACCTTC. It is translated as CASSSGRGGYTF.

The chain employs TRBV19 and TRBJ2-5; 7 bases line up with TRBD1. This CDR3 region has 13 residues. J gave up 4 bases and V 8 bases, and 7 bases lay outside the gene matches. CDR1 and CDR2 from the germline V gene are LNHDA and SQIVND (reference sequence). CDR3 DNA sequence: TGTGCCAGTGGGGGACAGATTGGAGAGACCCAGTACTTC. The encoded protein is CASGGQIGETQYF.

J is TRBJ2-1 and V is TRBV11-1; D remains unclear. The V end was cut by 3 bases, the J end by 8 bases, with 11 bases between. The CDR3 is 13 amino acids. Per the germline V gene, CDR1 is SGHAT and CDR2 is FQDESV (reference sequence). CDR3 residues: CASSFLPRDEQFF. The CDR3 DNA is TGTGCCAGCAGCTTTCTCCCTCGAGATGAGCAGTTCTTC.

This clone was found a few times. The CDR3 protein is CASRSVGVSSYNEQFF. In DNA, the CDR3 is TGTGCCAGCAGATCGGTGGGGGTAAGCTCCTACAATGAGCAGTTCTTC. J is TRBJ2-1 and V is TRBV7-2; D possibly uses TRBD1 or TRBD2 (5 bases each). V was cut by 6 bases and J by 0 bases, with 15 bases left in between. This CDR3 contains 16 residues. Germline V gene lookup returns CDR1 SGHTA and CDR2 FQGNSA.

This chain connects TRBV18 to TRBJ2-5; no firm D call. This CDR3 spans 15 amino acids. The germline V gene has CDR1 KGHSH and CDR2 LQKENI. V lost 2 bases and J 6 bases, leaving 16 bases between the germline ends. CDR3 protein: CASSPDSPRAKTQYF. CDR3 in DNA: TGTGCCAGCTCACCAGACTCTCCTAGGGCTAAGACCCAGTACTTC.

CDR3 in DNA: TGTGCCTCTAGCGGGAGGGCCTCGGATGAGCAGTTCTTC. It specifies CASSGRASDEQFF. The chain links TRBV30 to TRBJ2-1; 12 positions agree with TRBD2. V gave up 7 bases and J gave up 8 bases; unmatched junction bases: 6. The germline CDR1 and CDR2 sequences are GTSNPN and SVGIG (reference sequence). The CDR3 is 13 residues long. Combining the CDR3 with reference TRBV30 and TRBJ2-1 gives the whole variable domain SQTIHQWPATLVQPVGSPLSLECTVEGTSNPNLYWYRQAAGRGLQLLFYSVGIGQISSEVPQNLSASRPQDRQFILSSKKLLLSDSGFYLCASSGRASDEQFFGPGTRLTVL.

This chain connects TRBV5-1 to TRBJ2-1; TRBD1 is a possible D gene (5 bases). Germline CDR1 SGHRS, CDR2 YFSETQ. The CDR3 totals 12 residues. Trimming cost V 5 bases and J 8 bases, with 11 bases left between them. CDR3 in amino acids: CASSTRGHEQFF. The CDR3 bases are TGCGCCAGCAGTACAAGGGGCCATGAGCAGTTCTTC.